Listed below are T cell receptor beta chains from one sample, sequenced in a study of early T cells in non-severe SARS-CoV-2 infection. In TCRdb, the 5' RACE reads were re-called with MiXCR into one record per CDR3 protein. The data contain tens of thousands of distinct CDR3 sequences, about 6.5% of them singletons. This specimen consisted of whole blood, obtained at baseline. These receptors were taken from an adult who was a healthcare worker with PCR-confirmed SARS-CoV-2 infection or an uninfected control (not recorded which). Each CDR3 is given with its conserved first and last residue. Fields, in order: J gene, V gene, clone size, D gene, CDR3 protein, CDR3 DNA. The D gene is left open where the match is weak. Some rows have no size entry. The others give once, few or many, or a class for an expanded clone.

>TRBJ2-1|TRBV6-2/TRBV6-3|many|NA
CASSHLDTFRYNEQFF
TGTGCCAGCAGTCATCTCGACACATTTCGCTACAATGAGCAGTTCTTC
>TRBJ1-4|TRBV6-5|few|NA
CASSYSTGQPKEREKLFF
TGTGCCAGCAGTTACTCGACGGGACAACCCAAGGAGAGGGAAAAACTGTTTTTT
>TRBJ1-4|TRBV6-5|many|TRBD1
CASSSTGAANEKLFF
TGTGCCAGCAGTTCTACAGGGGCTGCTAATGAAAAACTGTTTTTT
>TRBJ2-3|TRBV6-2/TRBV6-3|many|TRBD2
CASSRGLAERDTQYF
TGTGCCAGCAGTAGAGGACTAGCGGAGAGGGATACGCAGTATTTT
>TRBJ2-1|TRBV6-4|many|TRBD2
CASSDSTSGGDEQFF
TGTGCCAGCAGTGACTCAACTAGCGGGGGGGATGAGCAGTTCTTC
>TRBJ1-5|TRBV13|many|NA
CASSSVNQPQHF
TGTGCCAGCAGTTCCGTGAATCAGCCCCAGCATTTT
>TRBJ1-2|TRBV29-1|NA|TRBD1
CSVSKGAGYTF
TGCAGCGTTTCTAAGGGGGCTGGCTACACCTTC
>TRBJ1-6|TRBV12-3/TRBV12-4|many|NA
CASSPTWGKPLHF
TGTGCCAGCAGCCCGACGTGGGGCAAACCCCTCCACTTT
>TRBJ1-1|TRBV12-3/TRBV12-4|many|NA
CASSIVTGKNTEAFF
TGTGCCAGCAGTATAGTAACAGGGAAGAACACTGAAGCTTTCTTT
>TRBJ1-4|TRBV19|NA|NA
CASSIGPSGLFF
TGTGCCAGTAGTATAGGCCCGAGTGGACTGTTTTTT
>TRBJ2-2|TRBV11-2|many|TRBD2
CASSGKTSPDPGELFF
TGTGCCAGCAGCGGGAAGACTAGCCCTGACCCCGGGGAGCTGTTTTTT
>TRBJ2-7|TRBV12-3/TRBV12-4|many|TRBD1
CASRATGQGALYEQYF
TGTGCCAGCAGAGCCACGGGACAGGGGGCCCTTTACGAGCAGTACTTC
>TRBJ2-7|TRBV19|NA|TRBD1
CASSEGATYEQYF
TGTGCCAGTAGTGAGGGGGCGACCTACGAGCAGTACTTC
>TRBJ1-5|TRBV11-2|many|NA
CASSLDLGSNQPQHF
TGTGCCAGCAGCTTAGATCTGGGCAGCAATCAGCCCCAGCATTTT
>TRBJ2-5|TRBV6-2/TRBV6-3|NA|TRBD2
CASSYSRQRGEETQYF
TGTGCCAGCAGTTACTCGAGGCAGCGGGGGGAAGAGACCCAGTACTTC
>TRBJ2-1|TRBV20-1|many|TRBD1
CSAPVGQSYNEQFF
TGCAGTGCCCCGGTGGGACAGTCCTACAATGAGCAGTTCTTC
>TRBJ2-1|TRBV12-3/TRBV12-4|many|TRBD2
CASTQAGLAGDEQFF
TGTGCCAGCACCCAAGCGGGACTAGCCGGGGATGAGCAGTTCTTC
>TRBJ1-6|TRBV6-1|NA|TRBD1
CASTLGQALSPLHF
TGTGCCAGCACCCTTGGACAGGCCCTATCACCCCTCCACTTT
>TRBJ2-1|TRBV6-2/TRBV6-3|few|TRBD1
CASSYSTGHSYNEQFF
TGTGCCAGCAGTTACTCGACAGGGCACTCCTACAATGAGCAGTTCTTC
>TRBJ1-6|TRBV4-3|few|NA
CASSQEVETPLHF
TGCGCCAGCAGCCAAGAGGTGGAGACACCCCTCCACTTT
>TRBJ2-7|TRBV27|many|TRBD2
CATVGNGLAGLVPLREQYF
TGTGCCACCGTAGGGAACGGACTAGCGGGCCTAGTCCCCCTAAGGGAGCAGTACTTC
>TRBJ2-7|TRBV15|many|NA
CATSTRDTRRRLYF
TGTGCCACCAGCACCCGGGACACGAGGAGGAGGCTGTACTTC
>TRBJ2-1|TRBV28|NA|NA
CASSSAKTRFF
TGTGCCAGCAGTTCCGCCAAGACTCGGTTCTTC
>TRBJ1-2|TRBV6-6|few|NA
CASAGGANYGYTF
TGTGCCAGTGCGGGGGGAGCTAACTATGGCTACACCTTC
>TRBJ1-1|TRBV18|many|NA
CASSPMVGQRNTEAFF
TGTGCCAGCTCACCGATGGTTGGACAAAGGAACACTGAAGCTTTCTTT
>TRBJ2-3|TRBV3-1|few|NA
CASSPRPGGTQYF
TGTGCCAGCAGCCCCCGACCGGGCGGTACGCAGTATTTT
>TRBJ2-5|TRBV12-3/TRBV12-4|many|TRBD2
CASILSSGGFQETQYF
TGTGCCAGCATCCTTTCTAGCGGGGGATTTCAAGAGACCCAGTACTTC
>TRBJ2-3|TRBV29-1|NA|NA
CSGGGDTQYF
TGCAGCGGAGGAGGGGATACGCAGTATTTT
>TRBJ2-7|TRBV11-2|many|NA
CASSLFSQLDSYEQYF
TGTGCCAGCAGCTTATTCTCCCAGCTTGACTCCTACGAGCAGTACTTC
>TRBJ2-5|TRBV5-1|many|NA
CASSPGTAGETQYF
TGCGCCAGCAGCCCCGGTACGGCCGGGGAGACCCAGTACTTC
>TRBJ1-5|TRBV6-5|few|TRBD1
CASSADRGWNQPQHF
TGTGCCAGCAGTGCAGACAGGGGGTGGAATCAGCCCCAGCATTTT
>TRBJ1-1|TRBV20-1|many|NA
CSAPSSPSMNTEAFF
TGCAGTGCTCCGAGTTCGCCGAGTATGAACACTGAAGCTTTCTTT
>TRBJ2-7|TRBV7-6|many|NA
CASSTPGYSYEQYF
TGTGCCAGCAGCACACCGGGATACTCCTACGAGCAGTACTTC
>TRBJ1-5|TRBV7-2|many|NA
CASSLRSVGDQPQHF
TGTGCCAGCAGCTTAAGGTCAGTCGGAGATCAGCCCCAGCATTTT
>TRBJ2-1|TRBV29-1|many|NA
CSVQFATAGYNEQFF
TGCAGCGTTCAATTTGCAACGGCAGGCTACAATGAGCAGTTCTTC
>TRBJ1-1|TRBV19|NA|TRBD1
CASGQGLNTEAFF
TGTGCCAGTGGACAGGGATTGAACACTGAAGCTTTCTTT
>TRBJ1-1|TRBV29-1|many|NA
CSVGAQGGEAFF
TGCAGCGTTGGGGCCCAGGGAGGGGAAGCTTTCTTT
>TRBJ2-4|TRBV19|NA|NA
CASSFSGAKNIQYF
TGTGCCAGTAGTTTTAGCGGAGCCAAAAACATTCAGTACTTC
>TRBJ2-7|TRBV2|many|NA
CASSGHRENYEQYF
TGTGCCAGCAGTGGGCACAGGGAAAACTACGAGCAGTACTTC